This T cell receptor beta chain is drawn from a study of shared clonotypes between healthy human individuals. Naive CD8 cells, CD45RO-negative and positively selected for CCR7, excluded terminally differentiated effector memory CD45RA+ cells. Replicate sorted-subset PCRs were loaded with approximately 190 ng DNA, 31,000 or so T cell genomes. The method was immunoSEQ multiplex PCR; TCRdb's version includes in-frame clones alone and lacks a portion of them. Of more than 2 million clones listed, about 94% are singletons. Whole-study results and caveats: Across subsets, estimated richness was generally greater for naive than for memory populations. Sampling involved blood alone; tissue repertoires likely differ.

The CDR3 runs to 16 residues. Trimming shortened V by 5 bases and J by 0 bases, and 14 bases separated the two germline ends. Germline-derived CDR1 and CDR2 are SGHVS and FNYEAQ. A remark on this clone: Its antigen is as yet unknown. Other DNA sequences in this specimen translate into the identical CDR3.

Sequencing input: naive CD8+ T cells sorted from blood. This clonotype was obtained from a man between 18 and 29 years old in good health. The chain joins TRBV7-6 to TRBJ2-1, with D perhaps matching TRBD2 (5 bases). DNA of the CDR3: TGTGCCAGCAGCCCCCAGACTGGGAGCTCCTACAATGAGCAGTTCTTC. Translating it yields CASSPQTGSSYNEQFF. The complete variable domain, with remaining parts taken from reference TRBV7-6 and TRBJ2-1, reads GAGVSQSPRYKVTKRGQDVALRCDPISGHVSLYWYRQALGQGPEFLTYFNYEAQQDKSGLPNDRFSAERPEGSISTLTIQRTEQRDSAMYRCASSPQTGSSYNEQFFGPGTRLTVL.